This T cell receptor beta chain was retrieved from a study of cytomegalovirus exposure and HLA in healthy donors. Use of 60 Vbeta and 13 Jbeta primers characterized the PCR. The table came from immunoSEQ multiplex PCR; TCRdb's copy has only in-frame clones and leaves some out. The sample records roughly 140,000 clones, 79% being singletons. The CDR3 is made up of 15 amino acids. Trimming cost V 1 base and J 0 bases, with 7 bases left between them. CDR1 is SGHRS, CDR2 YFSETQ, per germline. V gene TRBV5-1 combines with J gene TRBJ2-2; D might be TRBD2 (5 bases). The sample consisted of PBMCs. The receptor was derived from a man aged 45-65 years in good health and CMV-seropositive. The CDR3 spells CASSLLSANTGELFF. The CDR3 bases are TGCGCCAGCAGCTTGCTTAGCGCGAACACCGGGGAGCTGTTTTTT. The full variable domain, with the rest looked up from reference TRBV5-1 and TRBJ2-2, is KAGVTQTPRYLIKTRGQQVTLSCSPISGHRSVSWYQQTPGQGLQFLFEYFSETQRNKGNFPGRFSGRQFSNSRSEMNVSTLELGDSALYLCASSLLSANTGELFFGEGSRLTVL.